This paragraph reports one TCR beta chain. What this receptor recognizes is not known. One base away there is no much larger clone; base qualities are not given. The cohort comprised approximately 700 healthy bone marrow donors. Cohort members were all nominally healthy when sampled, although unrecorded immune exposures were likely present. The donor tested CMV seropositive and was one of the 289 seropositive cohort members. Each donor provided a peripheral blood sample, and peripheral blood mononuclear cells were used for TCR beta sequencing. Genomic DNA was extracted from the blood cell samples with the Qiagen DNeasy Blood Extraction Kit. The data belong to a study of cytomegalovirus exposure and HLA in healthy donors (dated by TCRdb to the late 2010s). With regard to the full study: In an earlier analysis of roughly 590 of the donors, around 300 Gb of sequence data and approximately 120 million unique TCR beta sequences from about 180 million T cells were reported. Approximately 330 gigabases of sequencing data and roughly 81 million unique TCR sequences made up an early release that covered approximately 700 HLA-typed donors. Of the roughly 410 genotyped donors, more than 75% were placed in the genetic ancestry cluster associated with self-reported Caucasian donors. The aim of the study was to test whether cataloging public T cell receptors could identify signatures of past pathogen exposure. The T cell repertoires of some 670 subjects were profiled by immunosequencing and related to cytomegalovirus serostatus. In addition to the first cohort of about 650 subjects, a separate validation cohort of 100 to 150 different subjects was used. To predict cytomegalovirus infection status, the study combined high-throughput TCR immunosequencing, statistical association of individual TCRs with disease status, and machine learning. A later analysis re-analyzed previously published TCR beta repertoires from 600 to 850 donors and added high-resolution HLA genotyping to study TCR occurrence patterns. Rather than drawing on any new phenotypic data, the later analysis identified candidate immune exposures from TCR beta sequences and the way those sequences occurred across donors. An earlier analysis of nearly 600 of the donors applied high-throughput TCR beta sequencing to assess whether each TCR beta V gene segment acted as functional or pseudogenic. Donor age, sex, ethnicity and CMV serostatus were compiled together with the repertoire data. In a later genetic analysis, genome-wide SNP genotypes for about 55% of the 666 donors were used, and that subset was treated as a discovery cohort. Every discovery cohort repertoire had been produced on one sequencing platform. HLA typing covered class I and class II loci at four-digit resolution. Typing coverage differed by locus: A, B, C, DRB1 and DQB1 were typed in roughly 629-630 donors, DQA1 in approximately 520, DPA1 in approximately 600, and DPB1 in about 450. Because of strong linkage in the cohort, five DR-DQ haplotypes were treated as single units for association and clustering. Among 350 to 400 genotyped donors of the cohort, an average of roughly 240,000 unique TCR beta nucleotide sequences were sequenced per donor, 15% to 20% of them non-productive. Study-level results and caveats: In a later analysis, HLA-associated TCR beta chains showed more clonal expansion and lower generation probabilities than non-associated chains that were equally common. A further reported finding was that TCR beta sequences accurately predicted the HLA-A and HLA-B alleles for most subjects in the first cohort. Some IMGT-functional V segments, including TRBV6-2 and TRBV6-3, could not be told apart with the 87-base-pair reads, so those segments were excluded. V-gene and J-gene trimming of TCR beta chains was associated with a missense DCLRE1C variant in a later genetic analysis, and the association was replicated in an independent cohort. The cohort was sequenced for TCR beta chains only, and without alpha or paired-chain data the features that could be detected were limited. The presence/absence analyses assumed that sequencing depth was roughly uniform across donors, and that assumption may not be true. Specific HLA alleles were associated with 15,000 to 20,000 TCR beta sequences at a false discovery rate of 0.05 in a later analysis. A cluster of highly shared sequence variants was judged likely to be a technical artifact of the sequencing pipeline. In a later analysis, most CMV-associated TCR beta chains were found to appear HLA-restricted, with HLA associations seemingly driven largely by CMV exposure. Assigning TCR associations to individual alleles was difficult when HLA alleles, especially DR and DQ, strongly co-occurred. The authors suggested that the approach could potentially be generalized to other disease states and immunological phenotypes. In a later analysis, several top co-occurrence clusters were reported to appear linked to parvovirus B19, influenza, CMV and Epstein-Barr virus. The only immune exposure information available for the cohort was CMV serostatus. In a later genetic analysis, fewer N-insertions in productive TCRs were reported among donors in an Asian-associated ancestry cluster than the approximately 670-donor mean. Most TCR sequences were observed very rarely across donors, whereas some public TCRs were present in many individuals. The classifier was reported to diagnose cytomegalovirus status with high specificity and sensitivity in both the original and validation cohorts. Linkage disequilibrium might explain the correlated functional status among segregating V segments, but an unknown experimental factor could not be excluded. Fewer than 20 rarely observed V segments, including chromosome 9 orphons, were excluded from the earlier analysis of approximately 500 of the donors because counts were too low. In a later analysis, the rate of TCR association differed among HLA loci, with DRB1 alleles having the most associated TCRs and HLA-C alleles having the fewest. The study gave a list of over 150 TCR beta chains associated with cytomegalovirus. Broadly in line with IMGT annotations, most TCR beta V segments showed up in productive rearrangements about 87% or about 30% of the time in an earlier analysis of approximately 600 of the donors. Three of the identified cytomegalovirus-associated TCR beta chains were confirmed in vitro to be specific for cytomegalovirus antigens. Because HLA typing was missing for some donors at each locus, association tests included only the typed subset.

The library relied on the immunoSEQ multiplex PCR assay. The multiplex PCR relied on a mix of 60 forward primers for TCR Vbeta segments and 13 reverse primers for TCR Jbeta segments. Amplification of the CDR3 region of rearranged TCR beta genes was performed with a multiplex PCR assay on genomic DNA. The amplified TCR beta libraries were sequenced on the Illumina HiSeq System as 87-base-pair reads. Per the original workflow: A later analysis counted some 80 million unique TCR beta chains across the 700 or so repertoires, and roughly 10 million of these chains were shared by at least two donors. To remove PCR and sequencing errors, raw reads were error-corrected and collapsed into unique sequences using a nearest-neighbor algorithm that merged closely related sequences. To assign V, D and J gene segments, CDR3 sequences were aligned to IMGT reference sequences. For a sequence to be retained, at least a six-nucleotide match to both a V gene segment and a J gene segment was required. A rearrangement was called productive if the CDR3 had no stop codons and remained in frame with V and J, and every other rearrangement was called non-productive. CDR3 was defined by IMGT convention, running from the second conserved V-encoded cysteine to the conserved J-encoded phenylalanine. The earlier analysis of approximately 500 of the donors excluded sequences that lacked an unambiguous match to a single V gene segment. In an earlier analysis of approximately 550 of the donors, V segments were called functional above 56.7% productive rearrangements and were called segregating when the between-donor standard deviation exceeded 5%. A statistical classification framework was developed to diagnose cytomegalovirus status using the catalog of TCR beta chain sequences. V and J gene assignment, in a later analysis, came from comparing TCR nucleotide sequences with IMGT/GENE-DB human TR gene sequences. In a later analysis, CDR3 sequences and most-parsimonious VDJ recombination scenarios were assigned using the TCRdist pipeline. A later analysis defined each TCR beta chain by its CDR3 amino acid sequence plus V-gene family, and excluded reads lacking a unique V-gene family. In a later analysis, some 600 highly shared, low-generation-probability nucleotide sequences were removed to address suspected cross-contamination and a sequencing artifact. A later analysis calculated a clonal expansion index for each public chain from normalized within-repertoire ranks of inferred template counts. In a later analysis, generation probabilities were computed with a VDJ recombination model fitted to out-of-frame rearrangements, and the resulting probabilities were checked against IGoR. In a later analysis, hypergeometric tests were used to score TCR-TCR, TCR-HLA and TCR-CMV co-occurrence, with a repertoire-size bias correction applied to TCR pairs. In a later analysis, false discovery rates were estimated by permuting HLA or CMV assignments 20 times. A later analysis grouped co-occurring TCRs with DBSCAN, adding TCRdist sequence similarity when clustering within HLA-allele-positive subsets. For co-occurrence clustering, repertoires with fewer than 30,000 or more than 120,000 public chains were excluded, along with about five repertoires with anomalous nucleotide sharing. This immuneACCESS table, as held by TCRdb, lists in-frame sequences with V and J called but not all clones. Of the missing ones, under half trace to an unresolved V gene in checked studies; the others have no known cause. V and J calls and clone size are given by that table; D and trimming were obtained from the DNA. The sample table holds about 120,000 clones, of which roughly 82% were seen once. Clones ranked in the top ten supply about 6% of the sample.

Trimming removed 0 bases from V and 2 bases from J, leaving 5 bases between the germline ends. CDR3 length: 13 amino acids, cysteine to phenylalanine. Only the CDR3 part of the read is kept: 39 bases, read in frame from the first base. Via the germline V gene, CDR1 is SGDLS and CDR2 YYNGEE. The rearranged chain carries TRBV9 and TRBJ1-2; too little of a D gene remains to name it. The TCR comes from a man between 18 and 35 years old in good health and CMV-seropositive. Sequencing was done on a sample of PBMCs. CDR3 region: CASSVDLNYGYTF. The nucleotides are TGTGCCAGCAGCGTAGACTTGAACTATGGCTACACCTTC. The reference TRBV9 and TRBJ1-2 proteins fill in what lies around the CDR3, so the full variable domain reads DSGVTQTPKHLITATGQRVTLRCSPRSGDLSVYWYQQSLDQGLQFLIQYYNGEERAKGNILERFSAQQFPDLHSELNLSSLELGDSALYFCASSVDLNYGYTFGSGTRLTVV.